This is a list of T cell receptor beta chains from one sample in a study of blood T cell repertoires in COVID-19. The protocol was immunoSEQ multiplex PCR, while the TCRdb copy is restricted to in-frame clones and leaves out a portion. The sample yields around 63,000 clones, more than 70% seen once. The specimen was peripheral blood. The receptors come from a man between 60 and 75 years old with acute or convalescent COVID-19. The CDR3 runs from the conserved cysteine through the conserved F or W.

v_gene	CDR3aa
TRBV11-2	CASSLGPGEAEAFF
TRBV18	CASSPRTNTGELFF
TRBV11-2	CASSLRRLAPQETQYF
TRBV11-2	CASSALKQAANTGELFF
TRBV5-1	CASSFLGTEAYEQYF
TRBV19	CASSPTNRGGDEQFF
TRBV11-2	CASSPGFTSNQPQHF
TRBV5-4	CASSLAGTASGNTIYF
TRBV13	CASSLGAGTGVSYGYTF
TRBV18	CASSLGQGVIQYF
TRBV4-3	CASSHDRVTNTEAFF
TRBV25-1	CASSEDPQGTEAFF
TRBV29-1	CSVEGDRASGNTEAFF
TRBV29-1	CATAVKAEKLFF
TRBV19	CASSVATDTQYF
TRBV3-1/TRBV3-2	CASSQTGGSTEAFF
TRBV24-1	CATSDWDRNYGYTF
TRBV27	CASSPNGGRDGYTF
TRBV28	CASSPLDSTATNEKLFF
TRBV2	CASSELAGMYF
TRBV5-5	CASSLRGIQETQYF
TRBV10-3	CAISESRQGANYGYTF
TRBV5-6	CASSFYLLSNTEAFF
TRBV28	CASSPWQRGLSDTQYF
TRBV12-3/TRBV12-4	CASRPGGAPEAFF
TRBV5-6	CASSRGQAYSVAQHF
TRBV7-2	CASSLGRGYTGELFF
TRBV28	CASSGAVNYEQYF
TRBV7-8	CASSLRTDSSGNTIYF
TRBV5-4	CASSLDRGVNYGYTF
TRBV10-3	CAISEGETEAFF
TRBV3-1/TRBV3-2	CASSHRGRGEAFF
TRBV14	CASSLQGGNTEAFF
TRBV12-5	CASGLGLAVYNEQFF
TRBV9	CASSGATGRNSPLHF
TRBV19	CASTQGIPNTEAFF
TRBV7-2	CASSSGTGKGNTIYF
TRBV6-6	CASSPGAGGGLGRLKETQYF
TRBV11-3	CASSLSRGGDEQFF
TRBV15	CATSTGLNVEQYF
TRBV13	CASSSQRGTSYEQYF
TRBV7-2	CASSLAQGQGLGGYTF
TRBV2	CASSEDSSYEQYF
TRBV5-1	CASRPNTGNGNTIYF
TRBV2	CASSELVEADTQYF
TRBV5-4	CASSSRSGGEETQYF
TRBV19	CASIPGQGWNQPQHF
TRBV29-1	CSSERGRTDTQYF
TRBV11-2	CASSRRWEGTDTQYF
TRBV29-1	CSVESAGGANVLTF
TRBV10-1	CASSESISSTDTQYF
TRBV14	CASSQVSRVTEAFF